This T cell receptor beta chain is drawn from a study of cytomegalovirus exposure and HLA in healthy donors. General study results and limits: Cytomegalovirus status was reportedly diagnosed by the classifier with high specificity and sensitivity.

Clones were sequenced by immunoSEQ multiplex PCR, and TCRdb holds only the in-frame ones, with some missing. The data contain over 90,000 clones, around 96% of them singletons. Points on this clone: Its antigen is currently unknown.

The study drew the donors from its roughly 110-subject validation cohort, separate from the approximately 700-subject first cohort. The junction had 7 bases not matched to a gene; V was cut back by 0 bases and J by 9 bases. The germline V gene has CDR1 MNHEY and CDR2 SVGAGI. CDR3 length: 15 residues. Sequenced sample: PBMCs. The gene calls are TRBV6-5 and TRBJ2-7; 11 bases are shared with TRBD1. The sequence was collected from a woman under 30 in good health and CMV-seronegative. CDR3 loop: CASSYSPGQGDVQYF. CDR3 DNA sequence: TGTGCCAGCAGTTACTCTCCGGGACAGGGGGACGTGCAGTACTTC.